This TCR beta chain derives from a study of cytomegalovirus exposure and HLA in healthy donors. Study outcomes and limitations: In vitro data verified a few CMV-associated chains as specific for CMV antigens. When analyzed later, the rates of TCR association showed variation by HLA locus, with DRB1 the most and HLA-C the fewest. Sequencing depth across donors, presence/absence analyses assumed, was roughly uniform.

It was with 60 Vbeta and 13 Jbeta primers that the PCR ran. Libraries were prepared by immunoSEQ multiplex PCR; TCRdb keeps only in-frame clonotypes and omits some of them. Among tens of thousands of clones listed, around four fifths were seen once. Points on this clone: Its target is not known.

Trimming left V 0 bases short and J 2 bases short, with 11 bases between. Germline V lookup: CDR1 SGHTA, CDR2 FQGNSA. The CDR3 contains 15 residues. This chain links TRBV7-2 with TRBJ2-7; perhaps TRBD1 as D (5 bases). Sequencing was carried out using PBMCs. This sequence originates from a woman in her twenties or thirties in good health and CMV-seronegative. DNA of the CDR3: TGTGCCAGCAGCTTAGCGGGCAGGGATCCCTACGAGCAGTACGTC. Translated, it gives CASSLAGRDPYEQYV.